This T cell receptor (beta chain) was sequenced for a study of cytomegalovirus exposure and HLA in healthy donors. Primers: 60 Vbeta forward and 13 Jbeta reverse. Sequencing used immunoSEQ multiplex PCR; TCRdb keeps in-frame clones, though not all of them. The sample shows under 200,000 clones, more than 65% of them seen only once. Study outcomes and limitations: Some TCR beta chains (164 of them) were listed as cytomegalovirus-associated. Specific recognition of CMV antigens was confirmed in vitro for a few chains (all CMV-associated).

V shed 3 bases and J 5 bases; nucleotides not matched to a gene: 10. CDR1 and CDR2 (germline): LNHDA, SQIVND (reference sequence). This CDR3 contains 16 residues. Turning to this clone: Antigen unknown.

The specimen was PBMCs. The chain combines TRBV19 with TRBJ2-7; 10 nucleotides line up with TRBD2. The TCR comes from a woman aged 25 to 39 in good health and CMV-seronegative. DNA for the CDR3: TGTGCCAGTAGTATGGGGAGCGGGAGGGCCTACCACGAGCAGTACTTC. Translation gives CASSMGSGRAYHEQYF.